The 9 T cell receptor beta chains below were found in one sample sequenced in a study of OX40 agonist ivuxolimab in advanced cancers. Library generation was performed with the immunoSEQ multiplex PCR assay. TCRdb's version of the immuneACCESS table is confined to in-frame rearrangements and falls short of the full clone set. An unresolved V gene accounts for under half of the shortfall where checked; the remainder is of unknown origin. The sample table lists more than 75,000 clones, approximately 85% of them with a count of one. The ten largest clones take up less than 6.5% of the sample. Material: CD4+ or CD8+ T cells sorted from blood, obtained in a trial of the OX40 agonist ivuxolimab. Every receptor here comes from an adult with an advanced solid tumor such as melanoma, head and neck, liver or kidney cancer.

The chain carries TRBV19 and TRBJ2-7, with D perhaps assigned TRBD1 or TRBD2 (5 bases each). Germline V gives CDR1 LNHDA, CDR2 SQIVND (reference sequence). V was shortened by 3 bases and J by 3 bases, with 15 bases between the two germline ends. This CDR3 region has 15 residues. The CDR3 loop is CASSISGQTLYEQYF. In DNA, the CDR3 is TGTGCCAGTAGTATCAGCGGACAAACCCTCTACGAGCAGTACTTC.

The CDR3 reads CASSDPRADTQYF. CDR3 DNA: TGTGCCAGCTCAGACCCACGGGCAGATACGCAGTATTTT. The genes are TRBV18 and TRBJ2-3, with D hard to call. Germline assignment: CDR1 KGHSH and CDR2 LQKENI. The CDR3 spans 13 residues. V lost 5 bases and J lost 4, with 10 bases in between. Full variable domain (remainder filled in from reference TRBV18 and TRBJ2-3): NAGVMQNPRHLVRRRGQEARLRCSPMKGHSHVYWYRQLPEEGLKFMVYLQKENIIDESGMPKERFSAEFPKEGPSILRIQQVVRGDSAAYFCASSDPRADTQYFGPGTRLTVL.

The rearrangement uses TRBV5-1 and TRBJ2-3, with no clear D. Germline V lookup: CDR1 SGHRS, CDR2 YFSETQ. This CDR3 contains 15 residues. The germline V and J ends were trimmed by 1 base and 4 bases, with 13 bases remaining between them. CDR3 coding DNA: TGCGCCAGCAGCTTGAGGGTCGCTCCGGCAGATACGCAGTATTTT. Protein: CASSLRVAPADTQYF.

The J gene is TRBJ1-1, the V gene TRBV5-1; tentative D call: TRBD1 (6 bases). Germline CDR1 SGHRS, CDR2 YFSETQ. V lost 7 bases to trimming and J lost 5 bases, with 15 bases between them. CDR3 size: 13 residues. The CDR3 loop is CASEEGGGTEAFF. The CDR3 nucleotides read TGCGCCAGCGAAGAAGGGGGTGGGACTGAAGCTTTCTTT. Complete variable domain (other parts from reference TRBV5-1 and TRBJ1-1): KAGVTQTPRYLIKTRGQQVTLSCSPISGHRSVSWYQQTPGQGLQFLFEYFSETQRNKGNFPGRFSGRQFSNSRSEMNVSTLELGDSALYLCASEEGGGTEAFFGQGTRLTVV.

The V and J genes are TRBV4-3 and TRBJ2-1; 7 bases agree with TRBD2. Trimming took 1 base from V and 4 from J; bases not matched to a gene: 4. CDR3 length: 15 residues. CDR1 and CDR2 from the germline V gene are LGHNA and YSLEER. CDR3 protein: CASSQAGGIYNEQFF. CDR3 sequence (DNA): TGCGCCAGCAGCCAAGCCGGGGGGATTTACAATGAGCAGTTCTTC.

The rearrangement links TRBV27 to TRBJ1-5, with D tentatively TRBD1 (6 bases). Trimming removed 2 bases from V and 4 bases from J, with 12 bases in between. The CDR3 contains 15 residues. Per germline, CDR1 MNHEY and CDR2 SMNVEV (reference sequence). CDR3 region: CASSLAGGRNQPQHF. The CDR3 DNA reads TGTGCCAGCAGTTTAGCCGGGGGCAGGAATCAGCCCCAGCATTTT.

CDR3 region: CASSLADTGGSPLHF. The CDR3, as DNA: TGCGCCAGCAGCTTGGCCGACACCGGAGGGTCACCCCTCCACTTT. This chain uses TRBV5-1 with TRBJ1-6; D unresolved. V was cut by 0 bases and J by 10 bases, with 14 bases left in between. The CDR3 covers 15 residues. Germline CDR1 and CDR2: SGHRS and YFSETQ. The full variable domain, rest sourced from reference TRBV5-1 and TRBJ1-6, is KAGVTQTPRYLIKTRGQQVTLSCSPISGHRSVSWYQQTPGQGLQFLFEYFSETQRNKGNFPGRFSGRQFSNSRSEMNVSTLELGDSALYLCASSLADTGGSPLHFGNGTRLTVT.

The CDR3 region is CASSLGQYGGYTF. CDR3 nucleotide sequence: TGTGCCAGCAGCTTGGGGCAATATGGAGGCTACACCTTC. This chain joins TRBV5-6 and TRBJ1-2, with unresolved D. V was pared by 0 bases and J by 8 bases, with 11 bases between. The germline V gene encodes CDR1 SGHDT and CDR2 YYEEEE. CDR3 length equals 13 residues.

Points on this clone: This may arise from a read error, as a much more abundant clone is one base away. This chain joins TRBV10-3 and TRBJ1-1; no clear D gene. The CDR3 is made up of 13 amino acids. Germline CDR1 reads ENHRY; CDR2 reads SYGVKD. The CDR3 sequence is CAMRTGVNTEASF. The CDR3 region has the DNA TGTGCCATGCGTACCGGGGTGAACACTGAAGCTTCCTTT.